Given below is one TCR beta chain in context. Its cognate antigen is unknown. This specimen belongs to a study of CD4 T cells in relation to SARS-CoV-2 and coronaviruses. The CDR3 covers 12 residues. Germline-derived CDR1 and CDR2 are GTSNPN and SVGIG (reference sequence). V was trimmed by 3 bases and J by 4 bases, leaving 9 bases between them. Unexposed donor CD4+ T cells date from about 2010-2019, before the COVID-19 pandemic. After ten to eleven days of culture, CD4+ T cells were isolated. Here immunoSEQ multiplex PCR was the method, and the copy in TCRdb shows in-frame clones only, minus some. The profile shows around 25,000 clones, over 60% of them singletons.

The V call is TRBV30, the J call TRBJ1-2, with D possibly being TRBD1 (5 bases). The material sequenced was CD4+ T cells from PBMCs, cultured in vitro. This clonotype originated in a human donor in good health. The CDR3 DNA sequence: TGTGCCTGGAGCTCCGGGGCCTATGGCTACACCTTC. Translated, it gives CAWSSGAYGYTF.